This T cell receptor (beta chain) originates from a study of lymphopenia after photon versus proton radiotherapy. Germline CDR1 and CDR2: LNHDA and SQIVND (reference sequence). CDR3 length: 14 amino acids. V lost 1 base and J 4 bases, leaving 11 bases between the germline ends. TCRdb's table, derived via immunoSEQ multiplex PCR, lists solely in-frame clones and lacks some. The sample has about 30,000 clones, roughly 89% seen once. The chain has TRBV19 and TRBJ2-7; tentative D call: TRBD1 (5 bases). The source was peripheral blood, collected from a patient treated with proton-based radiotherapy. This TCR derives from a woman in her 70s with pancreatic cancer. Some clones in this sample may be carry-over from other donors' samples. CDR3 sequence (DNA): TGTGCCAGTAGTATAGGTGACAGCCGATACGAGCAGTACTTC. It encodes CASSIGDSRYEQYF.